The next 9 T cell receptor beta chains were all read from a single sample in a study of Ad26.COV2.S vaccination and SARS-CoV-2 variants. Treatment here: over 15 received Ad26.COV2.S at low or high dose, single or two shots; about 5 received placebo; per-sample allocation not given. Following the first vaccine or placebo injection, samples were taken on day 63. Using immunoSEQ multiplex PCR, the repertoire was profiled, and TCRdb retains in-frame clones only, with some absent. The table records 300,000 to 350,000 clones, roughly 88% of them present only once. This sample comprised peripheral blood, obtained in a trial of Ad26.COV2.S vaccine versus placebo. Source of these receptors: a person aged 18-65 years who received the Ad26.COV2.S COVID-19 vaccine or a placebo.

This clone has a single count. The CDR3 loop is CASSGGLAGETDEQFF. The CDR3 DNA sequence: TGTGCCAGCAGTGGGGGGCTAGCGGGAGAGACCGATGAGCAGTTCTTC. The chain joins TRBV2 to TRBJ2-1, with TRBD2 matching over 10 bases. Germline CDR1 and CDR2: SNHLY and FYNNEI. The CDR3 loop spans 16 amino acids. V was pared by 4 bases and J by 8 bases, with 11 bases of the junction left unmatched. The whole variable domain, remainder taken from reference TRBV2 and TRBJ2-1, is EPEVTQTPSHQVTQMGQEVILRCVPISNHLYFYWYRQILGQKVEFLVSFYNNEISEKSEIFDDQFSVERPDGSNFTLKIRSTKLEDSAMYFCASSGGLAGETDEQFFGPGTRLTVL.

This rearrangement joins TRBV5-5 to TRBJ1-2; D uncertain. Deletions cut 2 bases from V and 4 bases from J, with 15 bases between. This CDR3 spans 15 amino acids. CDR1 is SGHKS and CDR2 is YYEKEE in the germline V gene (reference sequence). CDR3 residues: CASSLLLLGSYGYTF. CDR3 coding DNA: TGTGCCAGCAGCTTATTACTCCTGGGGAGCTATGGCTACACCTTC.

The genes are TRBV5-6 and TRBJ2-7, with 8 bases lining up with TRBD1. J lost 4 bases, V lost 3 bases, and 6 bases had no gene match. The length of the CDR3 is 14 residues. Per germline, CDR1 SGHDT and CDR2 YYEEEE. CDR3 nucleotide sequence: TGTGCCAGCAGCTGGGGACAGGCGGGGTACGAGCAGTACGTC. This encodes CASSWGQAGYEQYV.

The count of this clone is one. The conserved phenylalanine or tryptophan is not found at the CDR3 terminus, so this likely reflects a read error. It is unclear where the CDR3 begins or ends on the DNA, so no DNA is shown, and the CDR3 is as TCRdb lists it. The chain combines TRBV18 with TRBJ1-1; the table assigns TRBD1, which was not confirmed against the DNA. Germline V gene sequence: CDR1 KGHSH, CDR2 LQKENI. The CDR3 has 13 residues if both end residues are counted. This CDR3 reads CASSPLKRQGAIL.

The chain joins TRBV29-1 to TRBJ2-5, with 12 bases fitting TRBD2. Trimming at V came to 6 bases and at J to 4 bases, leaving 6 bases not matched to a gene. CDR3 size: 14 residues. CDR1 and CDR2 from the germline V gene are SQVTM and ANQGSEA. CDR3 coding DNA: TGCAGCGTGCAGCTAGCGGGAGGGATAGAGACCCAGTACTTC. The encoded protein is CSVQLAGGIETQYF.

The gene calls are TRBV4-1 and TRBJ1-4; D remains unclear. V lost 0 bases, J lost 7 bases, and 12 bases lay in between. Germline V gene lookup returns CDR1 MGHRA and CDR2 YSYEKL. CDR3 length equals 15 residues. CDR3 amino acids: CASSQDPLNSEKLFF. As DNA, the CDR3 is TGCGCCAGCAGCCAAGACCCCCTAAACAGTGAAAAACTGTTTTTT.

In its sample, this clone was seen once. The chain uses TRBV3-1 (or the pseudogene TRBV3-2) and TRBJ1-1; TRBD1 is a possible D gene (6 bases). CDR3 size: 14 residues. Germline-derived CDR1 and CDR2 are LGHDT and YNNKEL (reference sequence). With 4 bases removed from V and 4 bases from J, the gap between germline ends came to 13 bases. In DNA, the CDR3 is TGTGCCAGCAGCCGCCTCACAGGGTCCACTGAAGCTTTCTTT. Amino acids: CASSRLTGSTEAFF.

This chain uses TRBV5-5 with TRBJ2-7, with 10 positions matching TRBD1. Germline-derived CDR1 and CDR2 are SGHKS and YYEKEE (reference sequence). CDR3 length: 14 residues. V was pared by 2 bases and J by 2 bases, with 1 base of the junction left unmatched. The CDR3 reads CASSFGTGAYEQYF. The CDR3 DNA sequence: TGTGCCAGCAGCTTCGGGACAGGGGCCTACGAGCAGTACTTC.

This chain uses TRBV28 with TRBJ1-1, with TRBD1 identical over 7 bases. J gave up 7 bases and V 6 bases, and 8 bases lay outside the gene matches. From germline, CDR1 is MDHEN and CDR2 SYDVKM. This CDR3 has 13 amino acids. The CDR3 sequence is CASSSQGRSEAFF. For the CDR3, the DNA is TGTGCCAGCAGCTCACAGGGGCGTAGTGAAGCTTTCTTT.